This is a list of T cell receptor beta chains from one sample in a study of radiation and T cells in renal cell carcinoma. This table comes from immunoSEQ multiplex PCR, and its TCRdb copy is limited to in-frame clones, with some not included. The sample includes 150,000 to 160,000 clones, roughly 86% of them seen just once. This sample comprised blood, obtained from a patient whose treatment included radiotherapy and nephrectomy. Every receptor here comes from a woman aged 45 to 65 with renal cell carcinoma. The CDR3 runs from the conserved cysteine through the conserved F or W. D genes are given only for firm matches. Clone size is given for some rows only: seen once, a few or many times, or a class if the clone is expanded.

CDR3 protein	CDR3 DNA	J gene	clone size	V gene	D gene
CAWSVTVVAYEQYF	TGTGCCTGGAGTGTTACGGTCGTCGCCTACGAGCAGTACTTC	TRBJ2-7	-	TRBV30	-
CASSESGNTEAFF	TGTGCCAGCAGTGAGTCAGGGAACACTGAAGCTTTCTTT	TRBJ1-1	-	TRBV6-1	-
CASSLTRGKSEAFF	TGTGCCAGCAGCTTAACGAGGGGGAAGTCTGAAGCTTTCTTT	TRBJ1-1	-	TRBV7-3	-
CASSSPGQSLEQYF	TGTGCCAGCAGTTCGCCGGGACAGTCTCTCGAGCAGTACTTC	TRBJ2-7	-	TRBV5-5	TRBD1
CASSVGTGDSPLHF	TGTGCCAGCAGCGTCGGGACAGGTGATTCACCCCTCCACTTT	TRBJ1-6	-	TRBV9	TRBD1
CASTTNLGRETQYF	TGTGCCAGCACGACCAATTTGGGAAGAGAGACCCAGTACTTC	TRBJ2-5	-	TRBV6-1	-
CASSRTLLVGNEQYF	TGCGCCAGCAGCCGGACGCTCCTTGTTGGAAACGAGCAGTACTTC	TRBJ2-7	once	TRBV4-1	-
CASSLGRGRGSTDTQYF	TGTGCCAGCAGCTTAGGGCGTGGGCGGGGGAGCACAGATACGCAGTATTTT	TRBJ2-3	-	TRBV7-9	TRBD2
CASSVFQGKGGYTF	TGTGCCAGCAGCGTATTTCAGGGGAAGGGGGGCTACACCTTC	TRBJ1-2	-	TRBV9	-
CASSFSPVGGTGELFF	TGCGCCAGCAGCTTTTCACCCGTCGGGGGGACCGGGGAGCTGTTTTTT	TRBJ2-2	-	TRBV5-1	TRBD2
CATSRDRAEYNSPLHF	TGTGCCACCAGCAGAGACAGGGCTGAGTATAATTCACCCCTCCACTTT	TRBJ1-6	few	TRBV15	-
CASSEAQGSSGYTF	TGTGCCAGCAGTGAAGCGCAGGGATCCTCTGGCTACACCTTC	TRBJ1-2	-	TRBV2	-
CASSLVGHHNEQFF	TGTGCCAGCAGCTTAGTGGGGCACCACAATGAGCAGTTCTTC	TRBJ2-1	-	TRBV7-9	-
CASSSEGDEAFF	TGTGCCAGCTCTTCCGAGGGGGATGAAGCTTTCTTT	TRBJ1-1	-	TRBV18	-
CASSLVRGKGTEAFF	TGCGCCAGCAGCTTGGTCCGGGGGAAAGGCACTGAAGCTTTCTTT	TRBJ1-1	few	TRBV5-1	-
CASSPGRQSGNTIYF	TGTGCCAGCTCACCAGGACGGCAATCTGGAAACACCATATATTTT	TRBJ1-3	-	TRBV18	-
CASSLQSTGEEGIFF	TGTGCCAGCTCACTACAATCGACAGGGGAGGAAGGAATTTTCTTT	TRBJ1-1	once	TRBV18	TRBD1
CAISRGPLEGGKDAFF	TGTGCCATCAGCCGAGGGCCTTTAGAAGGGGGAAAAGACGCTTTCTTT	TRBJ1-1	-	TRBV10-3	-
CASEGEVTDTQYF	TGTGCCAGCGAAGGGGAGGTAACAGATACGCAGTATTTT	TRBJ2-3	-	TRBV13	-
CASSLRDRGPGELFF	TGCGCCAGCAGCCTCCGGGACAGGGGGCCCGGGGAGCTGTTTTTT	TRBJ2-2	-	TRBV5-1	TRBD1
CASSLTENTEAFF	TGTGCCAGCAGCCTCACAGAGAACACTGAAGCTTTCTTT	TRBJ1-1	-	TRBV7-2	-
CASSSRAGGYEQYF	TGTGCCAGCTCCTCAAGGGCGGGGGGGTACGAGCAGTACTTC	TRBJ2-7	-	TRBV6-6	TRBD2
CASSEAHASVLPLHF	TGTGCCAGCAGTGAAGCGCACGCCAGTGTATTACCCCTCCACTTT	TRBJ1-6	few	TRBV2	-
CASSILGARKGGYTF	TGTGCCAGTAGTATTCTCGGGGCGCGTAAAGGGGGCTACACCTTC	TRBJ1-2	once	TRBV19	-
CASSLYSPNNSPLHF	TGTGCCAGCAGCTTATACAGTCCAAATAATTCACCCCTCCACTTT	TRBJ1-6	-	TRBV7-2	-
CSVEDRNTEAFF	TGCAGCGTAGAGGACAGGAACACTGAAGCTTTCTTT	TRBJ1-1	-	TRBV29-1	-
CASSPVGGRFQETQYF	TGTGCCAGCTCACCAGTCGGGGGAAGGTTCCAAGAGACCCAGTACTTC	TRBJ2-5	-	TRBV18	-
CASSLRQDGEKLFF	TGTGCCAGCAGTTTGAGACAGGACGGTGAAAAACTGTTTTTT	TRBJ1-4	-	TRBV6-6	-
CASSRRQSGANVLTF	TGTGCCAGCAGCCGTCGACAGTCTGGGGCCAACGTCCTGACTTTC	TRBJ2-6	-	TRBV5-4	-
CASSQDIGGYEQYF	TGCGCCAGCAGCCAAGATATTGGAGGCTACGAGCAGTACTTC	TRBJ2-7	-	TRBV4-1	-
CASSLAGGADTEAFF	TGCGCCAGCAGCTTGGCAGGGGGCGCGGACACTGAAGCTTTCTTT	TRBJ1-1	-	TRBV5-1	TRBD1
CASSHGTSGGVGTGELFF	TGTGCCAGCAGCCACGGGACTAGCGGGGGGGTCGGCACCGGGGAGCTGTTTTTT	TRBJ2-2	few	TRBV7-2	TRBD2
CASSSDTGYNQPQHF	TGCGCCAGCAGCTCGGATACAGGGTATAATCAGCCCCAGCATTTT	TRBJ1-5	-	TRBV4-3	-